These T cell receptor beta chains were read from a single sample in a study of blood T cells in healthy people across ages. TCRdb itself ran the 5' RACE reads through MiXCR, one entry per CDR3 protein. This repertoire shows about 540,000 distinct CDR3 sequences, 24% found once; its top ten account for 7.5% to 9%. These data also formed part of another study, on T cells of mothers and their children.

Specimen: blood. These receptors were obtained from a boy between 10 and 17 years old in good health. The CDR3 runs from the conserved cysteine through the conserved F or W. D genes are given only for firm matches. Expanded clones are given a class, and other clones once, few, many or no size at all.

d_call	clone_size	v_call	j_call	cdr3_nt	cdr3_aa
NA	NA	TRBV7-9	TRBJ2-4	TGTGCCAGCAGCCCCCGAGAGGTTCACGCCAAAAACATTCAGTACTTC	CASSPREVHAKNIQYF
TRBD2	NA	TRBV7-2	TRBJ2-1	TGTGCCAGCAGCCTAACGGGACTAGCGGGAGTCGGAAATGAGCAGTTCTTC	CASSLTGLAGVGNEQFF
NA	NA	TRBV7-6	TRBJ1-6	TGTGCCAGCAGCTTATCCTCAGGGGCATCACCCCTCCACTTT	CASSLSSGASPLHF
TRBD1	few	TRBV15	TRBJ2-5	TGTGCCACCAGCAGTACCGGGACAGGGGGTTTGGAGACCCAGTACTTC	CATSSTGTGGLETQYF
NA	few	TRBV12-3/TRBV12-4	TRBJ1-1	TGTGCCAGTAGGGACGGGACGAACACTGAAGCTTTCTTT	CASRDGTNTEAFF
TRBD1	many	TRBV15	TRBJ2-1	TGTGCCACCAGCAGAGATGGGCCGGACAGGGGGTCCTACAATGAGCAGTTCTTC	CATSRDGPDRGSYNEQFF
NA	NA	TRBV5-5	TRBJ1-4	TGTGCCAGCAGCTTGGTAGTCGGAAAACTGTTTTTT	CASSLVVGKLFF
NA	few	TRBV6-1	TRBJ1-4	TGTGCCAGCAGGAACGAGGGGAAACTGTTTTTT	CASRNEGKLFF
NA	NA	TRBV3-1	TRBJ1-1	TGTGCCAGCAGCCAAATTAGGGCCGGGAGGCCCACTGAAGCTTTCTTT	CASSQIRAGRPTEAFF
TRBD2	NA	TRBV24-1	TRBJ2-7	TGTGCCACCAGTGAAGGGACTAGTCCCTACGAGCAGTACTTC	CATSEGTSPYEQYF
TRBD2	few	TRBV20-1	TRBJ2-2	TGCAGCGGCGGGAGAGGTACCGGGGAGCTGTTTTTT	CSGGRGTGELFF
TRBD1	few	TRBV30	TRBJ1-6	TGTGCGGGGGAAGGGGGCCTTAATTCACCCCTCCACTTT	CAGEGGLNSPLHF
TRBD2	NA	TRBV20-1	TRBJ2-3	TGCAGTGCCGCTAGCGGCCGCACAGATACGCAGTATTTT	CSAASGRTDTQYF
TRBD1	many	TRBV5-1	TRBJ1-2	TGCGCCAGCAGTCCCGGGACAGGGAGCGGCTACACCTTC	CASSPGTGSGYTF
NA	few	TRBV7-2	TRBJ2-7	TGTGCCAGCAGCTTAGCGTCGGGGGAGGTTACAGTCGAGCAGTACTTC	CASSLASGEVTVEQYF
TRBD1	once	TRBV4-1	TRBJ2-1	TGTGCCAGCAGCCAAGAGGGACAGGCGAACAATGAGCAGTTCTTC	CASSQEGQANNEQFF
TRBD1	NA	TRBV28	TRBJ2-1	TGTGCCAGCAGTTACGGACAGGGCCACAATGAGCAGTTCTTC	CASSYGQGHNEQFF
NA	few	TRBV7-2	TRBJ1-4	TGTGCCAGCAGCCAGAGGGTTACTAATGAAAAACTGTTTTTT	CASSQRVTNEKLFF
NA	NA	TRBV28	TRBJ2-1	TGTGCCAGTAGTTTCGGGAGTGTAAGGGGTATAGAGCAGTTCTTC	CASSFGSVRGIEQFF
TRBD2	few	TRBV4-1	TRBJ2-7	TGCGCCAGCAGCCGAGGACTAGGCGACGAGCAGTACTTC	CASSRGLGDEQYF